The rows below give T cell receptor beta chains drawn from one sample of a study of CD8 T cells in Susac syndrome. TCRdb called the immunoSEQ multiplex PCR reads again in MiXCR, with one record for every CDR3 protein. The repertoire consists of around 300,000 distinct CDR3 sequences, with approximately 90% occurring once and the leading ten covering around 0.07%. Input material: CD4+ T cells from PBMCs. These receptors all come from a human donor with multiple sclerosis. Both conserved end residues are part of each CDR3. The D gene is left open where the match is weak. Expanded clones are given a class, and other clones once, few, many or no size at all.

CDR3 DNA | CDR3 protein | J gene | D gene | clone size | V gene
TGTGCCAGCGACCGGGACGGAAAAAACATTCAGTACTTC | CASDRDGKNIQYF | TRBJ2-4 | - | - | TRBV7-2
TGTGCCAGCAGCCAAACAGGGGGCGCAGGCAATCAGCCCCAGCATTTT | CASSQTGGAGNQPQHF | TRBJ1-5 | TRBD1 | - | TRBV3-1
TGCGCCAGCAGCAAGGGACAGGGAGGCGGATTTATCCCTACCATATATTTT | CASSKGQGGGFIPTIYF | TRBJ1-3 | TRBD1 | - | TRBV5-1
TGTGCCAGCAGCCTTCTCGGCGGGAGCGGATCGCTCAATGAGCAGTTCTTC | CASSLLGGSGSLNEQFF | TRBJ2-1 | TRBD2 | - | TRBV3-1
TGTGCCAGCAGCTTAGAACCAGGAACCTACGAGCAGTACTTC | CASSLEPGTYEQYF | TRBJ2-7 | - | - | TRBV7-9
TGTGCCACCAGACAGGGTAAGCCCCAGCATTTT | CATRQGKPQHF | TRBJ1-5 | - | - | TRBV24-1
TGTGCCAGCAGTACGGTCCCGAACACTGAAGCTTTCTTT | CASSTVPNTEAFF | TRBJ1-1 | - | - | TRBV2
TGTGCCAGCAGCATCCGGACAGGGGAAGGTGAAAAACTGTTTTTT | CASSIRTGEGEKLFF | TRBJ1-4 | TRBD1 | - | TRBV9
TGTGCCAGCAGCCCTCGGACCGTAGTAGGGGAAAAACTGTTTTTT | CASSPRTVVGEKLFF | TRBJ1-4 | - | once | TRBV11-2
TGTGCCAGCTCACCACAGGGGACCGTAACCAGGGGATATGGCTACACCTTC | CASSPQGTVTRGYGYTF | TRBJ1-2 | - | - | TRBV18
TGTGCCAGCAGCGCTCCCGGGGGGCGCCTTGGCTACACCTTC | CASSAPGGRLGYTF | TRBJ1-2 | - | - | TRBV9
TGTGCCAGCTCACCTGGACAGGGTGGCTACACCTTC | CASSPGQGGYTF | TRBJ1-2 | TRBD1 | - | TRBV18
TGTGCCAGCAGTCCAGTCCAGGGAGGCAATCAGCCCCAGCATTTT | CASSPVQGGNQPQHF | TRBJ1-5 | - | - | TRBV7-6
TGTGCCAGCACCCCCCAGAGGAGGTTTGGCTACACCTTC | CASTPQRRFGYTF | TRBJ1-2 | - | - | TRBV12-3/TRBV12-4
TGTGCCAGCAGCCCCCCGTTTGATGGCACTGAAGCTTTCTTT | CASSPPFDGTEAFF | TRBJ1-1 | - | - | TRBV12-3/TRBV12-4
TGTGCCAGCAGCCGACAGGCCCGGACACCCAATGAGCAGTTCTTC | CASSRQARTPNEQFF | TRBJ2-1 | - | - | TRBV7-9
TGTGCCAGCTCCCTTGGACTAGCGGGAATAGAGCTAGCCAAAAACATTCAGTACTTC | CASSLGLAGIELAKNIQYF | TRBJ2-4 | TRBD2 | - | TRBV18
TGTGCCAGCAGCTTCTCCGACGGCTCCTATGGCTACACCTTC | CASSFSDGSYGYTF | TRBJ1-2 | - | - | TRBV11-2
TGTGCCAGCAAATACGACAGGGGCGGTCAGCCCCAGCATTTT | CASKYDRGGQPQHF | TRBJ1-5 | TRBD1 | - | TRBV19
TGCGCCAGCAGCTTCGGGCCTAGCGGGAACAATGAGCAGTTCTTC | CASSFGPSGNNEQFF | TRBJ2-1 | TRBD2 | - | TRBV5-1
TGCAGTGCTAGCCACGCGGGAGAGATTAAATGGAGGGTTTACGAGCAGTACTTC | CSASHAGEIKWRVYEQYF | TRBJ2-7 | TRBD2 | few | TRBV20-1
TGTGCCAGCAGCTTGGGTGAGGCACTCCAGCAAGCTTTCTTT | CASSLGEALQQAFF | TRBJ1-1 | - | few | TRBV7-9
TGTGCCAGCAGCCTAAGCGGAGGGGGCATGACTGAAGCTTTCTTT | CASSLSGGGMTEAFF | TRBJ1-1 | TRBD1 | once | TRBV4-2
TGCGCCAGCAGCAGGGACAGGGCGGGAACTGAAGCTTTCTTT | CASSRDRAGTEAFF | TRBJ1-1 | TRBD1 | - | TRBV5-1
TGTGCCAGCAGGGGGGCGCGATGGCCCCGGGGCCAAAATACGCAGTATTTT | CASRGARWPRGQNTQYF | TRBJ2-3 | - | - | TRBV11-2
TGTGCCAGCAGCTTACAGGCCCCAGGTGAGCAGTTCTTC | CASSLQAPGEQFF | TRBJ2-1 | - | - | TRBV7-3
TGTGCCACTCAGGCCGAGACCCAGTATGGCTACACCTTC | CATQAETQYGYTF | TRBJ1-2 | - | few | TRBV13